This entry is about one T cell receptor (beta chain). The antigen remains unidentified. With the Oncomine TCR Beta short-read assay, DNA from cultured CD4+ T cells was sequenced. TCRdb reprocessed the PCR reads via MiXCR and lists one record per CDR3 protein. The sample has 5,000 or so distinct CDR3 sequences; 50% to 70% are singletons. The treatment denotes: roughly 11-day PBMC culture with coronavirus spike peptide pools or control peptides (ViraFEST assay). First, ViraFEST expanded antigen-specific T cells with peptide pools, and next it sequenced the TCRs. This entry belongs to a study of vaccination and CD4 T cells after COVID-19. Study in general: The authors exposed cells to overlapping spike peptides derived from SARS-CoV-2, HCoV-NL63, HCoV-OC43 and HCoV-229E. Broader study findings: Although the median of SARS-CoV-2-reactive clonotypes rose from around 21 to 38, the change was not significant.

There are 14 residues in the CDR3. Germline V gene data show CDR1 as MDHEN and CDR2 as SYDVKM. Trimming removed 8 bases at V and 4 bases at J, with 17 bases between. This clonotype was sampled from a human donor who had recovered from COVID-19. Sequencing was carried out using CD4+ T cells from blood, cultured in vitro. This sequence joins TRBV28 and TRBJ1-2; D gene unclear. The CDR3, as DNA: TGTGCCAGCCAAGAAGGTGGCAGAAGCTATGGCTACACCTTC. Translation gives CASQEGGRSYGYTF.